One sample yielded the 32 T cell receptor beta chains listed below, sequenced in a study of cytomegalovirus exposure and HLA in healthy donors. The PCR employed 60 Vbeta primers together with 13 Jbeta primers. Repertoires were generated with immunoSEQ multiplex PCR, while TCRdb's copy carries only in-frame clones and drops some. The sample contains 150,000 to 200,000 clones, around 80% of which appear only once. Sequences were obtained from PBMCs. Source of these receptors: a woman in her twenties or thirties in good health and CMV-seropositive.

The J gene is TRBJ1-2, the V gene TRBV15, with 8 positions matching TRBD1. The CDR3 is 14 residues long. Germline V CDR1 and CDR2: LNHNV, YYDKDF (reference sequence). Trimming took 3 bases from V and 9 from J; bases not matched to a gene: 9. CDR3 nucleotide sequence: TGTGCCACCAGCAGGGGTACAGGGGGAGACCGCTACACCTTC. It yields the protein CATSRGTGGDRYTF.

The chain is built from TRBV7-6 and TRBJ1-1; 7 nucleotides match TRBD1. Trimming removed 2 bases from V and 4 bases from J; junction bases left unmatched: 1. Germline V lookup: CDR1 SGHVS, CDR2 FNYEAQ. The length of the CDR3 is 13 residues. Written as DNA, the CDR3 is TGTGCCAGCAGCTTAAGGGGGCGCACTGAAGCTTTCTTT. Translated, it gives CASSLRGRTEAFF. The whole variable domain, remainder taken from reference TRBV7-6 and TRBJ1-1, is GAGVSQSPRYKVTKRGQDVALRCDPISGHVSLYWYRQALGQGPEFLTYFNYEAQQDKSGLPNDRFSAERPEGSISTLTIQRTEQRDSAMYRCASSLRGRTEAFFGQGTRLTVV.

Many counts were recorded for this clone. The chain combines TRBV7-9 with TRBJ2-1; 9 bases map to TRBD2. V trimming: 5 bases; J trimming: 5 bases; junction bases outside the gene matches: 13. The germline V gene has CDR1 SEHNR and CDR2 FQNEAQ (reference sequence). The CDR3 sequence is 17 residues long. CDR3 residues: CASSPKYRLAVNNEQFF. The CDR3 DNA reads TGTGCCAGCAGCCCTAAATATAGACTAGCGGTTAACAATGAGCAGTTCTTC.

The chain employs TRBV7-2 and TRBJ1-2; 7 bases match TRBD1. Germline V gives CDR1 SGHTA, CDR2 FQGNSA. The V gene end was trimmed by 3 bases and the J gene end by 8 bases; junction bases not matched to a gene: 6. The CDR3 has 13 amino acids. The CDR3 region is CASSLRQGAGYTF. CDR3 bases: TGTGCCAGCAGCTTGAGACAGGGTGCCGGCTACACCTTC.

The CDR3 loop reads CASSEFLRAETFF. The CDR3 DNA reads TGTGCCAGCAGTGAATTCCTGCGGGCTGAGACTTTCTTT. The chain employs TRBV6-1 and TRBJ1-1; D is unresolved. V gave up 2 bases and J gave up 12 bases, with 16 bases separating them. CDR3 length equals 13 residues. Looked up from germline, CDR1 is MNHNS and CDR2 is SASEGT.

This clone was recorded a few times. V and J are TRBV27 and TRBJ2-1; the match to TRBD2 covers 8 bases. Looked up from germline, CDR1 is MNHEY and CDR2 is SMNVEV (reference sequence). J lost 0 bases, V lost 1 base, and 5 bases had no gene match. The CDR3 is 17 residues long. This CDR3 is CASSLFAGGISYNEQFF. In DNA form, the CDR3 reads TGTGCCAGCAGTTTATTCGCGGGGGGCATCTCCTACAATGAGCAGTTCTTC.

CDR3 in DNA: TGTGCCATCAGCCTACAGGGGATGAACACTGAAGCTTTCTTT. This encodes CAISLQGMNTEAFF. V and J are TRBV10-3 and TRBJ1-1, with TRBD1 matching 7 bases. The V gene end was trimmed by 6 bases and the J gene end by 0 bases; junction bases not matched to a gene: 4. The length of the CDR3 is 14 residues. Germline CDR1 and CDR2: ENHRY and SYGVKD.

The CDR3 DNA reads as TGTGCCAGCTCACCACCGGTAGGGGCCCTCTCCTACGAGCAGTACTTC. It specifies CASSPPVGALSYEQYF. The V and J genes are TRBV18 and TRBJ2-7, with TRBD1 as a possible D gene (5 bases). V lost 0 bases and J 0 bases, leaving 12 bases between the germline ends. The CDR3 covers 16 residues. Germline loops: CDR1 KGHSH, CDR2 LQKENI.

V usage is TRBV28 and J usage is TRBJ1-3; TRBD1 might be the D (6 bases). V dropped 2 bases and J dropped 6 bases, with 14 bases sitting between them. Germline values: CDR1 MDHEN, CDR2 SYDVKM. The CDR3 covers 15 residues. Here the CDR3 DNA reads TGTGCCAGCAGTTTAACTTCTGGGGGCGCAAACACCATATATTTT. This codes for CASSLTSGGANTIYF.

The chain couples TRBV9 to TRBJ2-1; 9 bases match TRBD2. J gave up 4 bases and V 3 bases, and 5 bases lay outside the gene matches. The CDR3 sequence is 15 residues long. Germline lookup yields CDR1 SGDLS and CDR2 YYNGEE. In DNA form, the CDR3 reads TGTGCCAGCAGCGCTAGACTAGCGGAATACAATGAGCAGTTCTTC. Protein product: CASSARLAEYNEQFF.

The chain couples TRBV2 to TRBJ2-1; no definite D call. CDR3 size: 14 residues. V was clipped by 7 bases and J by 4 bases, with 14 bases between them. Germline V CDR1 and CDR2: SNHLY, FYNNEI. CDR3 region: CASNPKRNYNEQFF. The DNA of the CDR3 is TGTGCCAGCAATCCGAAGAGGAATTACAATGAGCAGTTCTTC.

The chain carries TRBV5-1 and TRBJ1-2; 10 nucleotides match TRBD1. The J segment lost 3 bases and the V segment lost 6 bases, leaving 5 bases of the junction unmatched. The CDR3 runs 14 residues. Germline V gene sequence: CDR1 SGHRS, CDR2 YFSETQ. The CDR3 protein is CASKGQGVDYGYTF. Here the CDR3 DNA reads TGCGCCAGCAAAGGACAGGGGGTAGACTATGGCTACACCTTC.

This clone was seen only once. At the DNA level, this CDR3 is encoded by other sequences in the same sample as well. V is TRBV9 and J is TRBJ1-1, with TRBD1 as a possible D gene (6 bases). Germline CDR1 reads SGDLS; CDR2 reads YYNGEE. The length of the CDR3 is 14 residues. V gave up 1 base and J gave up 1 base, with 8 bases separating them. In DNA form, the CDR3 reads TGTGCCAGCAGCGTACAGGGACAGAACACTGAAGCTTTCTTT. Its protein is CASSVQGQNTEAFF.

The gene calls are TRBV5-4 and TRBJ1-3, with TRBD1 as a possible D gene (6 bases). Trimming left V 4 bases short and J 1 base short, with 12 bases between. Germline V gives CDR1 SGHNT, CDR2 YYREEE (reference sequence). CDR3 length: 15 amino acids. CDR3 nucleotides: TGTGCCAGCAGCCGAGGGGGTCCATCTGGAAACACCATATATTTT. This codes for CASSRGGPSGNTIYF.

This clone occurred once. The gene calls are TRBV19 and TRBJ1-2; D may be TRBD1 (5 bases). V lost 5 bases, J lost 7 bases, and 14 bases lay in between. CDR3 length equals 13 residues. Germline CDR1 and CDR2: LNHDA and SQIVND (reference sequence). CDR3 in DNA: TGTGCCAGTAGTTCTCAGGGAACCTTTGGCTACACCTTC. As protein: CASSSQGTFGYTF. The complete variable domain, with remaining parts taken from reference TRBV19 and TRBJ1-2, reads DGGITQSPKYLFRKEGQNVTLSCEQNLNHDAMYWYRQDPGQGLRLIYYSQIVNDFQKGDIAEGYSVSREKKESFPLTVTSAQKNPTAFYLCASSSQGTFGYTFGSGTRLTVV.

This clone was observed a single time. The chain links TRBV2 to TRBJ1-1; possibly TRBD1 for D (6 bases). V shed 5 bases and J shed 0 bases, with 10 bases lying between them. The CDR3 consists of 14 residues. Germline loops: CDR1 SNHLY, CDR2 FYNNEI. The CDR3 reads CASSQQGLNTEAFF. CDR3 nucleotide sequence: TGTGCCAGCAGTCAACAGGGTCTGAACACTGAAGCTTTCTTT.

The rearrangement uses TRBV27 and TRBJ2-5; D is ambiguous. V was clipped by 5 bases and J by 1 base, with 8 bases between them. This CDR3 has 13 amino acids. CDR1 and CDR2 (germline): MNHEY, SMNVEV (reference sequence). The CDR3 spells CASSPPGQETQYF. The CDR3, as DNA: TGTGCCAGCAGTCCCCCAGGCCAAGAGACCCAGTACTTC.

This clone was seen a few times. The gene calls are TRBV4-1 and TRBJ1-1; D perhaps matches TRBD1 (5 bases). Trimming took 0 bases from V and 10 from J, leaving 12 bases between them. The CDR3 extends over 13 amino acids. Germline V gene lookup returns CDR1 MGHRA and CDR2 YSYEKL. CDR3 residues: CASSQETALGAFF. CDR3 nucleotides: TGCGCCAGCAGCCAAGAGACAGCCTTGGGAGCTTTCTTT.

The chain has TRBV4-1 and TRBJ2-4, with 15 bases lining up with TRBD2. V lost 1 base and J lost 1; bases outside the gene matches: 5. Germline CDR1 and CDR2: MGHRA and YSYEKL. This CDR3 has 19 amino acids. The DNA of the CDR3 is TGCGCCAGCAGCCAAGGGACTAGCGGGGGGGGTTTTGCCAAAAACATTCAGTACTTC. This encodes CASSQGTSGGGFAKNIQYF.

This sequence joins TRBV29-1 and TRBJ2-1; a possible D gene is TRBD2 (6 bases). From germline, CDR1 is SQVTM and CDR2 ANQGSEA. The CDR3 is 15 amino acids. Trimming shortened V by 1 base and J by 4 bases, and 14 bases separated the two germline ends. The CDR3 loop reads CSVEVLLARYNEQFF. The CDR3 DNA reads as TGCAGCGTTGAAGTTCTCCTAGCGAGGTACAATGAGCAGTTCTTC.

The chain links TRBV10-3 to TRBJ2-3, with 7 bases matching TRBD2. CDR3 length equals 16 residues. V lost 4 bases to trimming and J lost 4 bases; unmatched junction nucleotides: 11. The germline CDR1 and CDR2 sequences are ENHRY and SYGVKD. The CDR3 sequence is CAISGALRESSDTQYF. CDR3 in DNA: TGTGCCATCAGTGGGGCCTTGCGGGAGAGTTCAGATACGCAGTATTTT.

This chain connects TRBV9 to TRBJ1-1, with no clear D. This CDR3 is 15 amino acids long. The V and J ends lost 0 bases and 0 bases respectively, with 9 bases between them. Germline values: CDR1 SGDLS, CDR2 YYNGEE. CDR3 protein: CASSVDSLMNTEAFF. In nucleotides, the CDR3 is TGTGCCAGCAGCGTAGATAGCCTGATGAACACTGAAGCTTTCTTT.

V and J are TRBV19 and TRBJ2-1; no firm D call. Germline V gene sequence: CDR1 LNHDA, CDR2 SQIVND (reference sequence). Trimming pared 0 bases from V and 3 bases from J, leaving 6 bases between. The CDR3 covers 14 residues. CDR3 in amino acids: CASSIDLSYNEQFF. The DNA for the CDR3 is TGTGCCAGTAGTATAGATCTCAGCTACAATGAGCAGTTCTTC.

On this clone: Other DNA variants within this sample encode the same CDR3. The chain employs TRBV5-1 and TRBJ1-2; 7 bases align to TRBD1. V dropped 0 bases and J dropped 2; count of bases not matched to a gene: 1. The CDR3 sequence is 14 residues long. CDR1 SGHRS and CDR2 YFSETQ come from the germline V gene. The CDR3 here is CASSLGQGNYGYTF. The CDR3 DNA reads TGCGCCAGCAGCTTGGGACAGGGAAACTATGGCTACACCTTC.

CDR3 DNA: TGTGCCAGCAGCGCGGACAGGGAACGCGGTGAAAAACTGTTTTTT. It is translated as CASSADRERGEKLFF. The chain links TRBV27 to TRBJ1-4; 8 nucleotides line up with TRBD1. J was trimmed by 7 bases and V by 6 bases; bases with no gene match: 10. CDR3 size: 15 residues. The germline V gene encodes CDR1 MNHEY and CDR2 SMNVEV (reference sequence). Complete variable domain (other parts from reference TRBV27 and TRBJ1-4): EAQVTQNPRYLITVTGKKLTVTCSQNMNHEYMSWYRQDPGLGLRQIYYSMNVEVTDKGDVPEGYKVSRKEKRNFPLILESPSPNQTSLYFCASSADRERGEKLFFGSGTQLSVL.

This clone has more than one count but fewer than ten. J is TRBJ1-1 and V is TRBV9, with TRBD1 matching 9 bases. The V and J ends lost 1 base and 7 bases, in that order; junction bases with no gene match: 8. Germline loops: CDR1 SGDLS, CDR2 YYNGEE. The CDR3 consists of 15 residues. This CDR3 is CASSVTGGKSNEAFF. The CDR3 DNA reads TGTGCCAGCAGCGTAACAGGGGGCAAATCCAATGAAGCTTTCTTT.

This sequence joins TRBV13 and TRBJ2-3; TRBD2 matches at 8 bases. CDR3 length: 16 residues. V shed 0 bases, J shed 2 bases, and the junction held 4 bases outside the gene matches. From germline, CDR1 is PRHDT and CDR2 FYEKMQ (reference sequence). The CDR3 region has the DNA TGTGCCAGCAGCTTAGGCCGGCGGGGGGACACAGATACGCAGTATTTT. This gives the protein CASSLGRRGDTDTQYF.

This sequence joins TRBV5-1 and TRBJ2-7; TRBD1 aligns across 7 bases. CDR1 SGHRS and CDR2 YFSETQ come from the germline V gene. Trimming took 0 bases from V and 3 from J; bases not matched to a gene: 3. This CDR3 is 14 amino acids long. This chain's CDR3 is CASSLGPGGYEQYF. CDR3 nucleotides: TGCGCCAGCAGCTTGGGCCCAGGGGGCTACGAGCAGTACTTC.

The CDR3 sequence: CASSAQQWTEAFF. CDR3 DNA sequence: TGTGCCAGCAGCGCCCAACAGTGGACTGAAGCTTTCTTT. This rearrangement joins TRBV7-6 to TRBJ1-1; D is unresolved. This CDR3 has 13 residues. V was clipped by 5 bases and J by 5 bases, with 12 bases between them. The germline gives CDR1 SGHVS, CDR2 FNYEAQ.

The chain has TRBV11-2 and TRBJ1-1; D remains ambiguous. The V gene lost 0 bases and the J gene lost 5 bases, with 10 bases spanning the gap. In germline, CDR1 is SGHAT, CDR2 FQNNGV. The CDR3 sequence is 14 residues long. For the CDR3, the DNA is TGTGCCAGCAGCTTAGACCCGGGGTGGACTGAAGCTTTCTTT. Its translation: CASSLDPGWTEAFF.

This rearrangement joins TRBV13 to TRBJ2-3, with TRBD2 matching over 9 bases. V shed 5 bases and J 2 bases; nucleotides not matched to a gene: 8. Per the germline V gene, CDR1 is PRHDT and CDR2 is FYEKMQ (reference sequence). The CDR3 has 16 residues. CDR3 DNA sequence: TGTGCCAGCAGCGCGGACGGGACTAGCCTCACAGATACGCAGTATTTT. This sequence encodes CASSADGTSLTDTQYF.

There are a few counts of this clone. The chain recombines TRBV18 with TRBJ1-1, with 9 bases matching TRBD1. This CDR3 region has 15 residues. Germline CDR1 KGHSH, CDR2 LQKENI. With 5 bases clipped from V and 5 bases from J, the junction kept 9 bases outside the gene matches. The CDR3 region is CASSTATGGRTEAFF. DNA of the CDR3: TGTGCCAGCTCAACGGCGACAGGGGGGAGGACTGAAGCTTTCTTT.